This T cell receptor (beta chain) stems from a study of shared clonotypes between healthy human individuals. This clone was detected once. What it recognizes is unknown. The CDR3 is made up of 14 amino acids. Germline V gene lookup returns CDR1 MDHEN and CDR2 SYDVKM. V lost 4 bases, J lost 4 bases, and 14 bases lay in between. This table comes from immunoSEQ multiplex PCR, and its TCRdb copy is limited to in-frame clones, with some not included. The data hold hundreds of thousands of clones, with around 97% observed a single time. Findings and caveats of the study: It was anticipated that sequencing depth would influence how many clonotypes donors shared.

The chain has TRBV28 and TRBJ2-7; D call uncertain. Sequenced sample: naive CD4+ T cells sorted from blood. As for subset: CD45RA+ positively selected. This sequence was found in a woman in her 30s in good health. The CDR3 DNA sequence: TGTGCCAGCAGTTCAGATCCAGAAGATTACGAGCAGTACTTC. It is translated as CASSSDPEDYEQYF.